Listed below are T cell receptor beta chains from one sample, sequenced in a study of blood T cell repertoires in COVID-19. The table came from immunoSEQ multiplex PCR; TCRdb's copy has only in-frame clones and leaves some out. The sample contains roughly 81,000 clones, around 83% of which appear only once. Sequencing input: peripheral blood. Source of these receptors: a woman aged 70-85 years with acute or convalescent COVID-19. Both conserved end residues are part of each CDR3. Fields, in order: CDR3 protein, CDR3 DNA, clone size, D gene, J gene, V gene. The D gene is left open where the match is weak. Clone size, where shown, is once, few, many, or a class for clones that have expanded.

CDR3 protein: CASKAVPGGEQYF
CDR3 DNA: TGTGCCAGCAAAGCGGTCCCCGGAGGGGAGCAGTACTTC
clone size: -
D gene: -
J gene: TRBJ2-7
V gene: TRBV2

CDR3 protein: CASKDITDTQYF
CDR3 DNA: TGTGCCAGCAAGGACATAACAGATACGCAGTATTTT
clone size: -
D gene: -
J gene: TRBJ2-3
V gene: TRBV2

CDR3 protein: CAWLPGHKNTEAFF
CDR3 DNA: TGTGCCTGGTTACCGGGACACAAGAACACTGAAGCTTTCTTT
clone size: -
D gene: -
J gene: TRBJ1-1
V gene: TRBV30

CDR3 protein: CASSLSSRSATNEKLFF
CDR3 DNA: TGTGCCAGCAGTTTATCCAGCAGGTCGGCAACTAATGAAAAACTGTTTTTT
clone size: once
D gene: -
J gene: TRBJ1-4
V gene: TRBV27

CDR3 protein: CASSQFPGPNTGELFF
CDR3 DNA: TGTGCCAGCAGCCAATTCCCAGGGCCGAACACCGGGGAGCTGTTTTTT
clone size: -
D gene: -
J gene: TRBJ2-2
V gene: TRBV4-2

CDR3 protein: CASSQETGLGQFF
CDR3 DNA: TGTGCCAGCAGCCAAGAAACAGGGTTGGGGCAGTTCTTC
clone size: -
D gene: -
J gene: TRBJ2-1
V gene: TRBV4-2

CDR3 protein: CASSFQGNNEKLFF
CDR3 DNA: TGTGCCAGCAGTTTTCAGGGGAATAATGAAAAACTGTTTTTT
clone size: -
D gene: -
J gene: TRBJ1-4
V gene: TRBV28

CDR3 protein: CASRGRGYGYTF
CDR3 DNA: TGTGCCAGTAGAGGCAGGGGCTATGGCTACACCTTC
clone size: -
D gene: -
J gene: TRBJ1-2
V gene: TRBV19

CDR3 protein: CASSFGAATEAFF
CDR3 DNA: TGTGCCAGCAGTTTTGGGGCGGCTACTGAAGCTTTCTTT
clone size: -
D gene: -
J gene: TRBJ1-1
V gene: TRBV12-3/TRBV12-4

CDR3 protein: CASSLKRRSYEQYF
CDR3 DNA: TGTGCCAGCAGCCTCAAGCGTCGCTCCTACGAGCAGTACTTC
clone size: -
D gene: -
J gene: TRBJ2-7
V gene: TRBV3-1/TRBV3-2

CDR3 protein: CASRSQGTRYGYTF
CDR3 DNA: TGTGCCAGCAGATCACAGGGGACTCGATATGGCTACACCTTC
clone size: -
D gene: TRBD1
J gene: TRBJ1-2
V gene: TRBV6-5

CDR3 protein: CASSLSQGQPQHF
CDR3 DNA: TGTGCCAGCAGTTTATCCCAGGGGCAGCCCCAGCATTTT
clone size: few
D gene: -
J gene: TRBJ1-5
V gene: TRBV27

CDR3 protein: CAISESGGSDTQYF
CDR3 DNA: TGTGCCATCAGTGAGTCCGGGGGTTCAGATACGCAGTATTTT
clone size: -
D gene: -
J gene: TRBJ2-3
V gene: TRBV10-3

CDR3 protein: CASSYDSNYGYTF
CDR3 DNA: TGTGCCAGCAGTTACGACAGTAACTATGGCTACACCTTC
clone size: -
D gene: -
J gene: TRBJ1-2
V gene: TRBV6-5

CDR3 protein: CASSYDRDYGYTF
CDR3 DNA: TGTGCCAGCAGTTACGACAGGGACTATGGCTACACCTTC
clone size: -
D gene: TRBD1
J gene: TRBJ1-2
V gene: TRBV6-5

CDR3 protein: CASSGTEYGYTF
CDR3 DNA: TGCGCCAGCAGCGGGACAGAATATGGCTACACCTTC
clone size: -
D gene: TRBD1
J gene: TRBJ1-2
V gene: TRBV5-1

CDR3 protein: CASSLHSAVNTEAFF
CDR3 DNA: TGTGCCAGCAGTCTACATTCGGCGGTGAACACTGAAGCTTTCTTT
clone size: -
D gene: -
J gene: TRBJ1-1
V gene: TRBV28

CDR3 protein: CASSVGQGRFDTQYF
CDR3 DNA: TGTGCCAGCAGCGTGGGACAGGGTAGATTTGATACGCAGTATTTT
clone size: -
D gene: TRBD1
J gene: TRBJ2-3
V gene: TRBV9

CDR3 protein: CASRARVSGNTEAFF
CDR3 DNA: TGTGCCAGCAGGGCCAGGGTCTCTGGGAACACTGAAGCTTTCTTT
clone size: few
D gene: -
J gene: TRBJ1-1
V gene: TRBV2

CDR3 protein: CASTAWAGGTGELFF
CDR3 DNA: TGTGCCAGCACCGCTTGGGCAGGGGGCACCGGGGAGCTGTTTTTT
clone size: -
D gene: TRBD1
J gene: TRBJ2-2
V gene: TRBV18

CDR3 protein: CATKGDDYGYTF
CDR3 DNA: TGTGCCACTAAAGGGGATGACTATGGCTACACCTTC
clone size: -
D gene: -
J gene: TRBJ1-2
V gene: TRBV10-3

CDR3 protein: CASSLTGAAYNEQFF
CDR3 DNA: TGTGCCAGCAGCTTAACGGGGGCAGCCTACAATGAGCAGTTCTTC
clone size: -
D gene: -
J gene: TRBJ2-1
V gene: TRBV7-3

CDR3 protein: CASSLEAGRYEQYF
CDR3 DNA: TGTGCCAGCAGCTTGGAGGCAGGGCGCTACGAGCAGTACTTC
clone size: -
D gene: -
J gene: TRBJ2-7
V gene: TRBV5-8

CDR3 protein: CASSEVEVLTF
CDR3 DNA: TGTGCCAGCAGTGAAGTCGAGGTACTCACCTTC
clone size: -
D gene: -
J gene: TRBJ1-2
V gene: TRBV6-1

CDR3 protein: CASSLSTDSPLHF
CDR3 DNA: TGTGCCAGCAGCTTATCAACAGATTCACCCCTCCACTTT
clone size: once
D gene: -
J gene: TRBJ1-6
V gene: TRBV7-6

CDR3 protein: CASSPDRGQSGYTF
CDR3 DNA: TGTGCCAGCAGCCCGGACAGGGGGCAAAGTGGCTACACCTTC
clone size: -
D gene: TRBD1
J gene: TRBJ1-2
V gene: TRBV7-2

CDR3 protein: CASSFGDYYTGELFF
CDR3 DNA: TGTGCCAGCAGCTTTGGGGACTACTACACCGGGGAGCTGTTTTTT
clone size: -
D gene: TRBD2
J gene: TRBJ2-2
V gene: TRBV11-2

CDR3 protein: CASSLDRSQETQYF
CDR3 DNA: TGTGCCAGCAGCTTAGATCGGAGTCAAGAGACCCAGTACTTC
clone size: once
D gene: -
J gene: TRBJ2-5
V gene: TRBV7-2

CDR3 protein: CASQGPGFTGELFF
CDR3 DNA: TGCGCCAGCCAGGGTCCAGGATTCACCGGGGAGCTGTTTTTT
clone size: -
D gene: -
J gene: TRBJ2-2
V gene: TRBV5-1

CDR3 protein: CASSSGLSYGYTF
CDR3 DNA: TGTGCCAGCAGCAGCGGGCTTTCCTATGGCTACACCTTC
clone size: -
D gene: -
J gene: TRBJ1-2
V gene: TRBV7-6

CDR3 protein: CAWSPPGGAGELFF
CDR3 DNA: TGTGCCTGGAGCCCCCCCGGGGGGGCCGGGGAGCTGTTTTTT
clone size: -
D gene: TRBD2
J gene: TRBJ2-2
V gene: TRBV30

CDR3 protein: CASSFPPSEQFF
CDR3 DNA: TGTGCCAGCAGCTTCCCCCCTAGCGAGCAGTTCTTC
clone size: -
D gene: -
J gene: TRBJ2-1
V gene: TRBV7-3

CDR3 protein: CSVAPGNYGYTF
CDR3 DNA: TGCAGCGTTGCGCCAGGAAACTATGGCTACACCTTC
clone size: once
D gene: -
J gene: TRBJ1-2
V gene: TRBV29-1

CDR3 protein: CASSIGTGVWETQYF
CDR3 DNA: TGTGCCAGCAGCATAGGGACAGGGGTTTGGGAGACCCAGTACTTC
clone size: -
D gene: TRBD1
J gene: TRBJ2-5
V gene: TRBV5-4

CDR3 protein: CASSSRPMNTEAFF
CDR3 DNA: TGCGCCAGCAGCTCGAGGCCGATGAACACTGAAGCTTTCTTT
clone size: -
D gene: -
J gene: TRBJ1-1
V gene: TRBV5-1

CDR3 protein: CAIAPSYRGEQFF
CDR3 DNA: TGTGCCATTGCACCCTCGTACAGGGGAGAGCAGTTCTTC
clone size: -
D gene: TRBD1
J gene: TRBJ2-1
V gene: TRBV19

CDR3 protein: CASSTGQGNSPLHF
CDR3 DNA: TGCGCCAGCAGTACCGGACAGGGAAATTCACCCCTCCACTTT
clone size: -
D gene: TRBD1
J gene: TRBJ1-6
V gene: TRBV10-2

CDR3 protein: CASSLQASSGNTIYF
CDR3 DNA: TGCGCCAGCAGCTTACAGGCGAGCTCTGGAAACACCATATATTTT
clone size: -
D gene: -
J gene: TRBJ1-3
V gene: TRBV5-1

CDR3 protein: CASSSDRVVGYTF
CDR3 DNA: TGTGCCAGCAGCTCGGACAGGGTTGTTGGCTACACCTTC
clone size: -
D gene: TRBD1
J gene: TRBJ1-2
V gene: TRBV7-9

CDR3 protein: CASSQMTSATEQFF
CDR3 DNA: TGTGCCAGCAGCCAGATGACTAGCGCGACTGAGCAGTTCTTC
clone size: -
D gene: TRBD2
J gene: TRBJ2-1
V gene: TRBV3-1/TRBV3-2

CDR3 protein: CASSFYSDEKLFF
CDR3 DNA: TGTGCCAGCAGTTTTTATTCCGATGAAAAACTGTTTTTT
clone size: -
D gene: -
J gene: TRBJ1-4
V gene: TRBV6-2/TRBV6-3

CDR3 protein: CASSPGSFNEQFF
CDR3 DNA: TGTGCCAGCAGCCCCGGGAGCTTCAATGAGCAGTTCTTC
clone size: -
D gene: -
J gene: TRBJ2-1
V gene: TRBV7-3

CDR3 protein: CASSQRWTSGSSYNEQFF
CDR3 DNA: TGCGCCAGCAGCCAGAGGTGGACTAGCGGAAGCTCCTACAATGAGCAGTTCTTC
clone size: -
D gene: TRBD2
J gene: TRBJ2-1
V gene: TRBV5-1

CDR3 protein: CASSSTGVSNEQFF
CDR3 DNA: TGTGCCAGCAGTAGTACGGGTGTAAGCAATGAGCAGTTCTTC
clone size: -
D gene: -
J gene: TRBJ2-1
V gene: TRBV3-1/TRBV3-2

CDR3 protein: CASSLVAGVNTGELFF
CDR3 DNA: TGTGCCAGCAGCTTGGTAGCGGGGGTGAACACCGGGGAGCTGTTTTTT
clone size: -
D gene: TRBD2
J gene: TRBJ2-2
V gene: TRBV5-5

CDR3 protein: CASSTRGGDTGELFF
CDR3 DNA: TGTGCCAGCAGCACGCGGGGGGGTGACACCGGGGAGCTGTTTTTT
clone size: -
D gene: TRBD2
J gene: TRBJ2-2
V gene: TRBV5-4

CDR3 protein: CAWSVALGGFNEQFF
CDR3 DNA: TGTGCCTGGAGTGTAGCCCTAGGAGGTTTCAATGAGCAGTTCTTC
clone size: large
D gene: -
J gene: TRBJ2-1
V gene: TRBV30

CDR3 protein: CASSQGDFGEKLFF
CDR3 DNA: TGTGCCAGCAGCCAAGGGGATTTCGGGGAAAAACTGTTTTTT
clone size: -
D gene: -
J gene: TRBJ1-4
V gene: TRBV5-8

CDR3 protein: CASNPTGVRSQPQHF
CDR3 DNA: TGTGCCAGCAACCCAACGGGGGTAAGGTCTCAGCCCCAGCATTTT
clone size: -
D gene: -
J gene: TRBJ1-5
V gene: TRBV28

CDR3 protein: CASSDPRTSGGVSSYNEQFF
CDR3 DNA: TGTGCCAGCAGTGATCCCCGGACTAGCGGGGGGGTTAGCTCCTACAATGAGCAGTTCTTC
clone size: -
D gene: TRBD2
J gene: TRBJ2-1
V gene: TRBV6-1

CDR3 protein: CASSPLASGLTNEKLFF
CDR3 DNA: TGTGCCAGCAGCCCCCTGGCCTCAGGGCTAACTAATGAAAAACTGTTTTTT
clone size: -
D gene: -
J gene: TRBJ1-4
V gene: TRBV7-9

CDR3 protein: CASSEQSYGYTF
CDR3 DNA: TGTGCCAGCAGTGAACAATCCTATGGCTACACCTTC
clone size: -
D gene: -
J gene: TRBJ1-2
V gene: TRBV6-1

CDR3 protein: CAWSVQGTSVDTQYF
CDR3 DNA: TGTGCCTGGAGTGTACAGGGCACTTCGGTAGATACGCAGTATTTT
clone size: once
D gene: -
J gene: TRBJ2-3
V gene: TRBV30

CDR3 protein: CASSLQGSRELFF
CDR3 DNA: TGCGCCAGCAGCTTGCAGGGGTCCAGGGAGCTGTTTTTT
clone size: -
D gene: -
J gene: TRBJ2-2
V gene: TRBV5-1

CDR3 protein: CASSTMTGNNEQFF
CDR3 DNA: TGCGCCAGCAGCACCATGACAGGGAATAATGAGCAGTTCTTC
clone size: -
D gene: TRBD1
J gene: TRBJ2-1
V gene: TRBV5-1

CDR3 protein: CASTQMGLQAFF
CDR3 DNA: TGTGCCAGTACTCAGATGGGACTTCAAGCTTTCTTT
clone size: -
D gene: -
J gene: TRBJ1-1
V gene: TRBV19

CDR3 protein: CASSSGWTGELFF
CDR3 DNA: TGTGCCAGCAGTTCGGGGTGGACCGGGGAGCTGTTTTTT
clone size: -
D gene: -
J gene: TRBJ2-2
V gene: TRBV3-1/TRBV3-2

CDR3 protein: CAIEGAKNIQYF
CDR3 DNA: TGTGCCATTGAGGGAGCCAAAAACATTCAGTACTTC
clone size: -
D gene: -
J gene: TRBJ2-4
V gene: TRBV2

CDR3 protein: CASSFTTGTGEDQPQHF
CDR3 DNA: TGTGCCAGCAGCTTTACAACCGGAACAGGGGAAGACCAGCCCCAGCATTTT
clone size: once
D gene: TRBD1
J gene: TRBJ1-5
V gene: TRBV5-6

CDR3 protein: CASSVDGGAGELFF
CDR3 DNA: TGTGCCAGCAGCGTAGATGGGGGCGCGGGGGAGCTGTTTTTT
clone size: -
D gene: -
J gene: TRBJ2-2
V gene: TRBV9